The rows below give T cell receptor beta chains drawn from one sample of a study of blood T cells in healthy people across ages. TCRdb independently ran MiXCR on the 5' RACE reads; one entry per CDR3 protein. The table has almost 1 million distinct CDR3 sequences, about 53% seen once. The sample taken for sequencing was blood. These receptor sequences come from a woman aged 55-70 years in good health. CDR3s include the opening cysteine and the closing phenylalanine or tryptophan. D genes are given only for firm matches. The listing skips clone size in some rows; elsewhere it reads once, few, many or a size class.

CDR3 length: 19
clone size: .
D gene: TRBD1
J gene: TRBJ2-6
V gene: TRBV28
CDR3 protein: CASSPPLRQGATGANVLTF
CDR3 DNA: TGTGCCAGCAGTCCTCCCCTGAGACAGGGGGCCACTGGGGCCAACGTCCTGACTTTC

CDR3 length: 12
clone size: few
D gene: .
J gene: TRBJ2-7
V gene: TRBV20-1
CDR3 protein: CSTDAGTYEQYF
CDR3 DNA: TGCAGCACCGATGCGGGCACCTACGAGCAGTACTTC

CDR3 length: 16
clone size: once
D gene: .
J gene: TRBJ2-1
V gene: TRBV4-2
CDR3 protein: CASSQEGGWSYNEQFF
CDR3 DNA: TGTGCCAGCAGCCAGGAAGGAGGGTGGTCCTACAATGAGCAGTTCTTC

CDR3 length: 14
clone size: .
D gene: TRBD1
J gene: TRBJ2-7
V gene: TRBV12-3/TRBV12-4
CDR3 protein: CASSPRDSYYEQYF
CDR3 DNA: TGTGCCAGCAGTCCAAGGGACAGCTACTACGAGCAGTACTTC

CDR3 length: 11
clone size: few
D gene: .
J gene: TRBJ1-2
V gene: TRBV29-1
CDR3 protein: CSVVRGFGYTF
CDR3 DNA: TGCAGCGTCGTTCGTGGATTCGGCTACACCTTC

CDR3 length: 17
clone size: .
D gene: TRBD1
J gene: TRBJ2-7
V gene: TRBV25-1
CDR3 protein: CASSEYTTGTGRYEQYF
CDR3 DNA: TGTGCCAGCAGTGAATATACCACCGGGACAGGGCGTTACGAGCAGTACTTC

CDR3 length: 15
clone size: few
D gene: TRBD1
J gene: TRBJ2-7
V gene: TRBV7-7
CDR3 protein: CASSRGQGVTYEQYF
CDR3 DNA: TGTGCCAGCAGCCGGGGACAGGGGGTGACCTACGAGCAGTACTTC

CDR3 length: 14
clone size: .
D gene: TRBD1
J gene: TRBJ2-7
V gene: TRBV7-2
CDR3 protein: CASISRNRGYEQYF
CDR3 DNA: TGTGCCAGCATCTCAAGGAACAGGGGCTACGAGCAGTACTTC

CDR3 length: 19
clone size: .
D gene: TRBD2
J gene: TRBJ2-5
V gene: TRBV28
CDR3 protein: CASSLSGRDGLAGESEQYF
CDR3 DNA: TGTGCCAGCAGTTTATCTGGACGGGACGGACTAGCGGGGGAAAGTGAGCAGTACTTC

CDR3 length: 15
clone size: .
D gene: TRBD2
J gene: TRBJ2-3
V gene: TRBV2
CDR3 protein: CASARDYPTTDTQYF
CDR3 DNA: TGTGCCAGCGCTCGGGACTACCCCACGACAGATACGCAGTATTTT

CDR3 length: 14
clone size: .
D gene: .
J gene: TRBJ2-2
V gene: TRBV12-3/TRBV12-4
CDR3 protein: CASSLRLATGELFF
CDR3 DNA: TGTGCCAGCAGTTTACGTCTAGCGACCGGGGAGCTGTTTTTT

CDR3 length: 15
clone size: .
D gene: .
J gene: TRBJ2-6
V gene: TRBV6-2/TRBV6-3
CDR3 protein: CASSYWSSGANVLTF
CDR3 DNA: TGTGCCAGCAGTTACTGGTCCTCTGGGGCCAACGTCCTGACTTTC

CDR3 length: 12
clone size: .
D gene: .
J gene: TRBJ2-5
V gene: TRBV20-1
CDR3 protein: CSAELAWGTQYF
CDR3 DNA: TGCAGTGCCGAGCTAGCCTGGGGGACCCAGTACTTC

CDR3 length: 16
clone size: .
D gene: .
J gene: TRBJ1-1
V gene: TRBV4-1
CDR3 protein: CASSHVGLAKNTEAFF
CDR3 DNA: TGCGCCAGCAGCCATGTCGGGCTTGCGAAGAACACTGAAGCTTTCTTT

CDR3 length: 14
clone size: few
D gene: TRBD1
J gene: TRBJ2-1
V gene: TRBV20-1
CDR3 protein: CSAPRGSSYNEQFF
CDR3 DNA: TGCAGTGCTCCCAGGGGGAGTTCCTACAATGAGCAGTTCTTC

CDR3 length: 15
clone size: once
D gene: TRBD2
J gene: TRBJ2-7
V gene: TRBV20-1
CDR3 protein: CSARYGGAGGYEQYF
CDR3 DNA: TGCAGTGCTAGATACGGAGGAGCGGGAGGCTACGAGCAGTACTTC

CDR3 length: 14
clone size: .
D gene: .
J gene: TRBJ2-5
V gene: TRBV6-6
CDR3 protein: CASSYSRLEETQYF
CDR3 DNA: TGTGCCAGCAGTTACTCCCGACTAGAAGAGACCCAGTACTTC

CDR3 length: 15
clone size: .
D gene: .
J gene: TRBJ2-3
V gene: TRBV7-3
CDR3 protein: CASSLLSFSTDTQYF
CDR3 DNA: TGTGCCAGCAGCTTACTCTCCTTTAGCACAGATACGCAGTATTTT

CDR3 length: 18
clone size: once
D gene: TRBD2
J gene: TRBJ2-6
V gene: TRBV13
CDR3 protein: CASSLGLGGGSGANVLTF
CDR3 DNA: TGTGCCAGCAGCTTAGGGCTCGGGGGGGGCTCTGGGGCCAACGTCCTGACTTTC

CDR3 length: 12
clone size: few
D gene: .
J gene: TRBJ2-3
V gene: TRBV7-2
CDR3 protein: CASSQPRWAQYF
CDR3 DNA: TGTGCCAGCAGCCAACCCCGTTGGGCGCAGTATTTT

CDR3 length: 14
clone size: .
D gene: .
J gene: TRBJ2-2
V gene: TRBV13
CDR3 protein: CASSLAASPGELFF
CDR3 DNA: TGTGCCAGCAGCTTAGCCGCCAGCCCCGGGGAGCTGTTTTTT

CDR3 length: 14
clone size: .
D gene: .
J gene: TRBJ2-5
V gene: TRBV21-1
CDR3 protein: CASSKGHCYYEQYF
CDR3 DNA: TGTGCCAGCAGCAAAGGTCACTGCTACTACGAACAGTACTTC

CDR3 length: 15
clone size: few
D gene: TRBD2
J gene: TRBJ2-7
V gene: TRBV7-9
CDR3 protein: CASSPPSGSSYEQYF
CDR3 DNA: TGTGCCAGCAGCCCCCCTAGCGGGAGCTCCTACGAGCAGTACTTC

CDR3 length: 18
clone size: .
D gene: .
J gene: TRBJ2-1
V gene: TRBV6-1
CDR3 protein: CASSSGIGRRSSYNEQFF
CDR3 DNA: TGTGCCAGCAGCTCCGGAATTGGGCGGAGGAGCTCCTACAATGAGCAGTTCTTC

CDR3 length: 14
clone size: few
D gene: .
J gene: TRBJ2-1
V gene: TRBV29-1
CDR3 protein: CSLMGTASRNEQFF
CDR3 DNA: TGCAGCCTGATGGGGACCGCGAGTCGCAATGAGCAGTTCTTC

CDR3 length: 15
clone size: .
D gene: .
J gene: TRBJ2-6
V gene: TRBV20-1
CDR3 protein: CSAVSGFSGANVLTF
CDR3 DNA: TGCAGTGCCGTGTCCGGATTCTCTGGGGCCAACGTCCTGACTTTC

CDR3 length: 12
clone size: .
D gene: .
J gene: TRBJ2-7
V gene: TRBV7-2
CDR3 protein: CASSVPSYEQYF
CDR3 DNA: TGTGCCAGCAGCGTCCCCTCCTACGAGCAGTACTTC

CDR3 length: 13
clone size: few
D gene: .
J gene: TRBJ2-1
V gene: TRBV9
CDR3 protein: CASSVGPNNEQFF
CDR3 DNA: TGTGCCAGCAGCGTTGGACCGAACAATGAGCAGTTCTTC

CDR3 length: 16
clone size: .
D gene: .
J gene: TRBJ2-1
V gene: TRBV7-9
CDR3 protein: CASSRRVTGPYNEQFF
CDR3 DNA: TGTGCCAGCAGCCGGAGGGTTACAGGGCCCTACAATGAGCAGTTCTTC

CDR3 length: 16
clone size: many
D gene: TRBD1
J gene: TRBJ2-5
V gene: TRBV15
CDR3 protein: CATSRGRGIGQETQYF
CDR3 DNA: TGTGCCACCAGCAGAGGCAGGGGGATTGGGCAAGAGACCCAGTACTTC

CDR3 length: 15
clone size: .
D gene: TRBD1
J gene: TRBJ2-1
V gene: TRBV7-2
CDR3 protein: CASSLPRQGRDTQFF
CDR3 DNA: TGTGCCAGCAGCTTACCTAGACAGGGGCGGGATACGCAGTTCTTC

CDR3 length: 15
clone size: once
D gene: .
J gene: TRBJ2-3
V gene: TRBV14
CDR3 protein: CASSQAGSSTDTQYF
CDR3 DNA: TGTGCCAGCAGCCAAGCTGGTTCTAGCACAGATACGCAGTATTTT

CDR3 length: 15
clone size: .
D gene: .
J gene: TRBJ2-3
V gene: TRBV7-2
CDR3 protein: CASSAIGHQSDTQYF
CDR3 DNA: TGTGCCAGCAGCGCCATAGGACACCAGTCAGATACGCAGTATTTT

CDR3 length: 14
clone size: .
D gene: TRBD2
J gene: TRBJ2-5
V gene: TRBV6-2/TRBV6-3
CDR3 protein: CASREPSGEETQYF
CDR3 DNA: TGTGCCAGCAGGGAACCTAGCGGGGAAGAGACCCAGTACTTC

CDR3 length: 17
clone size: .
D gene: .
J gene: TRBJ2-6
V gene: TRBV5-1
CDR3 protein: CASSSMVGRTGANVLTF
CDR3 DNA: TGCGCCAGCAGCTCCATGGTGGGTAGAACTGGGGCCAACGTCCTGACTTTC

CDR3 length: 15
clone size: .
D gene: .
J gene: TRBJ2-3
V gene: TRBV20-1
CDR3 protein: CSARDGGPSTDTQYF
CDR3 DNA: TGCAGTGCTAGAGATGGGGGGCCTAGCACGGATACGCAGTATTTT

CDR3 length: 13
clone size: .
D gene: .
J gene: TRBJ2-7
V gene: TRBV7-9
CDR3 protein: CASSEDPLDEQYF
CDR3 DNA: TGTGCCAGCAGCGAGGACCCCTTGGATGAGCAGTACTTC

CDR3 length: 16
clone size: .
D gene: TRBD2
J gene: TRBJ2-4
V gene: TRBV28
CDR3 protein: CASSPTSGVTKNIQYF
CDR3 DNA: TGTGCCAGCAGCCCAACTAGCGGGGTTACCAAAAACATTCAGTACTTC

CDR3 length: 12
clone size: .
D gene: .
J gene: TRBJ2-4
V gene: TRBV3-1
CDR3 protein: CASSQDGRIQYF
CDR3 DNA: TGTGCCAGCAGCCAGGATGGCAGGATTCAGTACTTC

CDR3 length: 16
clone size: .
D gene: .
J gene: TRBJ1-3
V gene: TRBV7-8
CDR3 protein: CASSSPIWGAGNTIYF
CDR3 DNA: TGTGCCAGCAGCTCCCCCATTTGGGGGGCCGGAAACACCATATATTTT

CDR3 length: 13
clone size: .
D gene: .
J gene: TRBJ2-7
V gene: TRBV12-3/TRBV12-4
CDR3 protein: CASSSTGRNEQYF
CDR3 DNA: TGTGCCAGCAGCTCCACAGGGAGGAACGAGCAGTACTTC

CDR3 length: 13
clone size: .
D gene: .
J gene: TRBJ1-2
V gene: TRBV4-3
CDR3 protein: CASSQDQSGGYTF
CDR3 DNA: TGCGCCAGCAGCCAAGATCAGAGCGGGGGCTACACCTTC

CDR3 length: 14
clone size: .
D gene: TRBD2
J gene: TRBJ2-7
V gene: TRBV28
CDR3 protein: CASSSGGRISEQYF
CDR3 DNA: TGTGCCAGCAGTTCTGGCGGGAGAATTTCCGAGCAGTACTTC

CDR3 length: 13
clone size: .
D gene: .
J gene: TRBJ2-7
V gene: TRBV20-1
CDR3 protein: CSAIFSASYEQYF
CDR3 DNA: TGCAGTGCTATTTTTAGCGCTTCCTACGAGCAGTACTTC

CDR3 length: 15
clone size: .
D gene: TRBD2
J gene: TRBJ2-3
V gene: TRBV7-2
CDR3 protein: CASSILAGETDTQYF
CDR3 DNA: TGTGCCAGCAGCATACTAGCGGGAGAAACAGATACGCAGTATTTT

CDR3 length: 13
clone size: once
D gene: .
J gene: TRBJ2-7
V gene: TRBV7-9
CDR3 protein: CASRAQAALEQYF
CDR3 DNA: TGTGCCAGCAGAGCTCAGGCGGCCCTCGAGCAGTACTTC

CDR3 length: 14
clone size: .
D gene: .
J gene: TRBJ2-6
V gene: TRBV27
CDR3 protein: CASSAFSGANVLTF
CDR3 DNA: TGTGCCAGCAGTGCCTTCTCTGGGGCCAACGTCCTGACTTTC

CDR3 length: 12
clone size: .
D gene: .
J gene: TRBJ1-6
V gene: TRBV3-1
CDR3 protein: CASINYRVPLHF
CDR3 DNA: TGTGCCAGCATTAACTACAGGGTACCCCTCCACTTT

CDR3 length: 16
clone size: few
D gene: .
J gene: TRBJ2-7
V gene: TRBV28
CDR3 protein: CASSPAGIPPSYEQYF
CDR3 DNA: TGTGCCAGCAGTCCGGCGGGGATCCCCCCCTCCTACGAGCAGTACTTC

CDR3 length: 13
clone size: .
D gene: .
J gene: TRBJ2-3
V gene: TRBV6-5
CDR3 protein: CASSYTSADTQYF
CDR3 DNA: TGTGCCAGCAGTTACACCTCTGCAGATACGCAGTATTTT

CDR3 length: 12
clone size: few
D gene: .
J gene: TRBJ1-4
V gene: TRBV2
CDR3 protein: CATRLGNEKLFF
CDR3 DNA: TGTGCCACCCGACTGGGAAATGAAAAACTGTTTTTT

CDR3 length: 14
clone size: .
D gene: .
J gene: TRBJ1-5
V gene: TRBV7-2
CDR3 protein: CASRPDSRNQPQHF
CDR3 DNA: TGTGCCAGCCGCCCCGATTCAAGAAATCAGCCCCAGCATTTT

CDR3 length: 20
clone size: few
D gene: TRBD2
J gene: TRBJ2-1
V gene: TRBV7-9
CDR3 protein: CASSDGWTSGIGSSYNEQFF
CDR3 DNA: TGTGCCAGCAGCGACGGCTGGACTAGCGGGATTGGAAGCTCCTACAATGAGCAGTTCTTC

CDR3 length: 15
clone size: few
D gene: .
J gene: TRBJ2-7
V gene: TRBV7-9
CDR3 protein: CASSLPRGDIQEEYF
CDR3 DNA: TGTGCCAGCAGCTTACCCCGAGGGGACATCCAAGAGGAGTACTTC

CDR3 length: 15
clone size: once
D gene: .
J gene: TRBJ2-3
V gene: TRBV3-1
CDR3 protein: CASSQGWPGADTQYF
CDR3 DNA: TGTGCCAGCAGCCAAGGATGGCCAGGCGCAGATACGCAGTATTTT

CDR3 length: 14
clone size: .
D gene: .
J gene: TRBJ2-7
V gene: TRBV7-6
CDR3 protein: CASSRLRVLDEQYF
CDR3 DNA: TGTGCCAGCAGCCGACTAAGGGTCCTCGACGAGCAGTACTTC

CDR3 length: 14
clone size: few
D gene: .
J gene: TRBJ1-1
V gene: TRBV7-2
CDR3 protein: CASSLWSSGTEAFF
CDR3 DNA: TGTGCCAGCAGCTTATGGAGCTCGGGGACTGAAGCTTTCTTT

CDR3 length: 14
clone size: .
D gene: .
J gene: TRBJ1-2
V gene: TRBV10-3
CDR3 protein: CAISESTATGGYTF
CDR3 DNA: TGTGCCATCAGTGAGTCGACAGCCACGGGTGGCTACACCTTC

CDR3 length: 13
clone size: .
D gene: .
J gene: TRBJ2-1
V gene: TRBV27
CDR3 protein: CASSPYSQETQFF
CDR3 DNA: TGTGCCAGCAGTCCGTACTCCCAAGAGACCCAGTTCTTC